The TCR beta chain described here comes from a study of vaccination effects on CD4 cells after COVID-19. The table lists this clone with a few counts. Its antigen is unknown. CDR1 is SGHRS and CDR2 is YFSETQ in the germline V gene. V lost 0 bases to trimming and J lost 2 bases, with 9 bases between them. The CDR3 is 15 amino acids. Peptide-pool stimulation followed by sequencing identified expanded antigen-specific CD4+ clonotypes in the ViraFEST assay. Subsequent to a culture period of 10 to 11 days, CD4+ T cells were isolated. Neither prior SARS-CoV-2 infection nor positive nucleocapsid antibodies were present in the vaccine recipients. Every well got around 1.9 million PBMC, which were grown with roughly 9.5 IU/ml IL-2 and about 10 ug/ml peptides. Repertoires were generated with immunoSEQ multiplex PCR, while TCRdb's copy carries only in-frame clones and drops some. The table has roughly 67,000 clones, around 76% seen once; the top ten hold roughly a tenth.

This clonotype was sampled from a human donor who received a COVID-19 vaccine. The specimen comprised CD4+ T cells from PBMCs cultured with SARS-CoV-2 spike peptides, sampled before COVID-19 vaccination. The chain has TRBV5-1 and TRBJ1-3, with D perhaps matching TRBD1 (5 bases). CDR3: CASSLDGGTGNTIYF. In DNA form, the CDR3 reads TGCGCCAGCAGCTTGGATGGGGGAACTGGAAACACCATATATTTT.